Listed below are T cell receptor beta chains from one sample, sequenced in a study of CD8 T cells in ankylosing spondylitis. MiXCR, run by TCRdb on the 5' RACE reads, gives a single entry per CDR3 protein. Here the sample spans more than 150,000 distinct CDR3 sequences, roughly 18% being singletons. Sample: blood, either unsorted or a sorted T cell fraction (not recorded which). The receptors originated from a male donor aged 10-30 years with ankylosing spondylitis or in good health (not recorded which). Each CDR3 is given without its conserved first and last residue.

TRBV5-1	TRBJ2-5	ASSLWGVETQY
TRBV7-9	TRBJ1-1	ASSNSGGGTEAF
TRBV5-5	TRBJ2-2	ASSLAGGMTGELF
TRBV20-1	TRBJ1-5	SANLQGAQGNQPQH
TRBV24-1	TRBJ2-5	ATSDPPSTGVETQY
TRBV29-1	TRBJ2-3	SVDLAGVASDTQY
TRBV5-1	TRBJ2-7	ASISGGEQY
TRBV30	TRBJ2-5	ACTGTSGRSETQY
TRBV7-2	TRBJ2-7	ASSLGGAPGYEQY
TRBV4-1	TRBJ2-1	ASSPVPLQGNEQF
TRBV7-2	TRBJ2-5	ASSPRSEETQY
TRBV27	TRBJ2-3	ASSPIIRQTTQY
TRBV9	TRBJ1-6	ASSLGGLSPLH
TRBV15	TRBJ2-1	ATSGRLARTYNEQF
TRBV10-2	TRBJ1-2	ASRSGSPRGYT
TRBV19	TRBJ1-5	ASSERTDYSNQPQH
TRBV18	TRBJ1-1	ASSPRTENTEAF
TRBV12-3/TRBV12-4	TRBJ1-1	ASSLRMGQGEAF
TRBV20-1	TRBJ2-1	SASLQGRYNEQF
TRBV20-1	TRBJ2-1	SALDPRETNEQF